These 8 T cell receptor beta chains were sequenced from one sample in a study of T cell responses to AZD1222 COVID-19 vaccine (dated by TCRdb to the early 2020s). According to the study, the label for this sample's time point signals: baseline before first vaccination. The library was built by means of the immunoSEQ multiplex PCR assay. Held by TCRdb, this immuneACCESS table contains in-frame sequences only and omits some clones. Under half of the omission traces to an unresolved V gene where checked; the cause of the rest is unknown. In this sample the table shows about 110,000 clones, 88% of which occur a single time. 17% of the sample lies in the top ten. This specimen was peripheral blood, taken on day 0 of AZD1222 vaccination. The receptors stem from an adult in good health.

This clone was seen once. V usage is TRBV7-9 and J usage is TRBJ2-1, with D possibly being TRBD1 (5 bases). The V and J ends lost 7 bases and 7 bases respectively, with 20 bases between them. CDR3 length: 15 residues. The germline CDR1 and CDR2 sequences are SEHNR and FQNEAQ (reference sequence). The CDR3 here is CASNQRLGGQNEQFF. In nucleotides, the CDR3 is TGTGCCAGCAACCAGAGGTTGGGTGGACAAAATGAGCAGTTCTTC.

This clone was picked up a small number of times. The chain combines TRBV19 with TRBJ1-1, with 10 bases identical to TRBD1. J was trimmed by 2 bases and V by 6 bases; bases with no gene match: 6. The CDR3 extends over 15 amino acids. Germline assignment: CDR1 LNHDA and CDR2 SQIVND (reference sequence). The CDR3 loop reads CASRRDRGLNTEAFF. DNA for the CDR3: TGTGCCAGTAGGCGAGACAGGGGGCTTAACACTGAAGCTTTCTTT.

The CDR3: CATRLGEGASVYTQYF. CDR3 nucleotide sequence: TGTGCCACCCGCCTAGGAGAGGGAGCTTCCGTATATACGCAGTATTTT. This chain joins TRBV19 and TRBJ2-3; perhaps TRBD2 as D (5 bases). The germline CDR1 and CDR2 sequences are LNHDA and SQIVND (reference sequence). CDR3 length equals 16 residues. The V end lost 10 bases, the J end lost 7 bases, and 27 bases lay between the germline ends.

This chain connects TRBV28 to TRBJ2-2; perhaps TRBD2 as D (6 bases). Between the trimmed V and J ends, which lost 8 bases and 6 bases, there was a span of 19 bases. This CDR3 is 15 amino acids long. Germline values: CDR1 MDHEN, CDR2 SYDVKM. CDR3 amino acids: CASRRARVEAGELFF. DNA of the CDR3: TGTGCCAGCCGGAGGGCTCGGGTCGAGGCCGGGGAGCTGTTTTTT.

Here the CDR3 DNA reads TGTGCCAGTAGTCGGACAGATCGCTCTGGAAACACCATATATTTT. It specifies CASSRTDRSGNTIYF. The V call is TRBV19, the J call TRBJ1-3, with a possible D match to TRBD1 (6 bases). This CDR3 has 15 residues. The germline V gene encodes CDR1 LNHDA and CDR2 SQIVND (reference sequence). Trimming stripped 5 bases from V and 0 bases from J, with 11 bases between.

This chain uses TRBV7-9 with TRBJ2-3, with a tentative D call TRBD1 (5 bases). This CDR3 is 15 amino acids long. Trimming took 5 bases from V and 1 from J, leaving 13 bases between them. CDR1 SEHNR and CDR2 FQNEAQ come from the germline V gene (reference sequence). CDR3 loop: CASSARTPRTDTQYF. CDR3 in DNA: TGTGCCAGCAGCGCCCGGACACCCCGCACAGATACGCAGTATTTT. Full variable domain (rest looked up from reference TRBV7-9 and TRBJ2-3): DTGVSQNPRHKITKRGQNVTFRCDPISEHNRLYWYRQTLGQGPEFLTYFQNEAQLEKSRLLSDRFSAERPKGSFSTLEIQRTEQGDSAMYLCASSARTPRTDTQYFGPGTRLTVL.

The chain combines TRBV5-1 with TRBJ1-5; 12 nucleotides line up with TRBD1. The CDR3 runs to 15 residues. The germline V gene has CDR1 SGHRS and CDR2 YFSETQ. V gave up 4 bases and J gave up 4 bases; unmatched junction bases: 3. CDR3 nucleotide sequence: TGCGCCAGCAGCCCGGGACAGGGGGCTAATCAGCCCCAGCATTTT. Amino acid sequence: CASSPGQGANQPQHF.

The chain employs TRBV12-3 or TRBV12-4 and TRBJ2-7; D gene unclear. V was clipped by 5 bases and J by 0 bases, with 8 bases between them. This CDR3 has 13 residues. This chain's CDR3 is CASSLGGSYEQYV. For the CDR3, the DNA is TGTGCCAGCAGTCTTGGTGGCTCCTACGAGCAGTACGTC.